Only a few counts were recorded for the clone carrying this T cell receptor beta chain. Other DNA sequences of this sample code for an identical CDR3. All donors were healthy HIV-negative adults lacking recent acute infections or vaccinations. A CD45RA+ naive subset and a CD45RA-negative memory subset were split from CD4+ cells. The data originate from a study of shared clonotypes between healthy human individuals. This CDR3 spans 11 amino acids. Germline CDR1 reads MDHEN; CDR2 reads SYDVKM. The V gene lost 6 bases and the J gene lost 4 bases, with 6 bases spanning the gap. Around 220 ng DNA, about 30,000 T cell genomes, went into each sorted-subset replicate PCR. Assay: immunoSEQ multiplex PCR; the TCRdb copy retains only in-frame clones and omits some. Of roughly 2.2 million clones detected, approximately 95% appear once; the ten largest clones hold about 0.37%.

Sequencing was done on a sample of naive CD4+ T cells from PBMCs. Documented subset: CD45RA+ positively selected. This rearrangement joins TRBV28 to TRBJ1-2; D not certain. The sequence came from a man younger than 35 in good health. Some clones in this sample may be carry-over from other donors' samples. The CDR3 DNA sequence: TGTGCCAGCAGGACTTCCTATGGCTACACCTTC. Amino acids: CASRTSYGYTF.